This T cell receptor (beta chain) was sequenced during a study of glioma-infiltrating T cells. This CDR3 region has 15 residues. V was shortened by 6 bases and J by 1 base, with 15 bases between the two germline ends. Germline V gene lookup returns CDR1 MNHNS and CDR2 SASEGT. Amplification of TCR alpha and beta CDR3 regions from RNA used iRepertoire nested multiplex PCR. TCRdb processed the multiplex PCR reads anew with MiXCR; each CDR3 protein has one entry. Of 300,000 to 450,000 distinct CDR3 sequences detected, 35% to 45% appear once; the ten largest clones hold 12%. This sequence was found in a human donor with low-grade glioma or glioblastoma, undergoing nonglioma brain surgery, or in good health (not recorded which). Sequencing used glioma tissue, nonneoplastic brain tissue, or PBMCs (not recorded which). The gene calls are TRBV6-1 and TRBJ1-1; a possible D gene is TRBD1 (6 bases). CDR3 DNA: TGTGCCAGCAGCACCTCAGGGGTTGCGAACACTGAAGCTTTCTTT. Translated, it gives CASSTSGVANTEAFF.